This entry concerns a single T cell receptor beta chain. TCRdb re-called the 5' RACE reads with MiXCR, one entry per CDR3 protein. This table has 200,000 to 300,000 distinct CDR3 sequences, roughly 12% appearing once. This sample stems from a study of identical twins. CDR1 and CDR2 from the germline V gene are SGHTA and FQGNSA. The CDR3 is 17 amino acids. Trimming took 6 bases from V and 5 from J; bases not matched to a gene: 12. These data also formed part of another study, on yellow fever vaccine responses in identical twins.

This receptor was obtained from a young woman in good health. Sequenced: memory (CD45RO+) T cells sorted from blood. The genes are TRBV7-2 and TRBJ2-2, with 10 bases aligning to TRBD1. The CDR3 bases are TGTGCCAGCAGACGCCCGGGACAGGGGATTTTGACCGGGGAGCTGTTTTTT. It translates to CASRRPGQGILTGELFF. The entire variable domain, with the rest obtained from reference TRBV7-2 and TRBJ2-2, is as follows: GAGVSQSPSNKVTEKGKDVELRCDPISGHTALYWYRQSLGQGLEFLIYFQGNSAPDKSGLPSDRFSAERTGGSVSTLTIQRTQQEDSAVYLCASRRPGQGILTGELFFGEGSRLTVL.